This T cell receptor beta chain was captured in a study of a mutant IDH1 vaccine in newly diagnosed glioma. About the study: Initiation of the vaccine course occurred 4-6 weeks after radiotherapy alone, or alongside temozolomide cycles. The earlier regimen, radiotherapy, temozolomide, or both, was most often both.

Time point here: week 23, last vaccination. Every vaccination contained 300 ug of the mutant IDH1 20-mer peptide and was paired with topical imiquimod. The study enrolled donors with new WHO grade 3 or 4 IDH1-mutant, ATRX-lost astrocytomas. Assay used: immunoSEQ multiplex PCR; TCRdb lists only in-frame clones, some missing. The sample includes tens of thousands of clones, 75% to 90% of them seen just once. Whole-study findings and limits: The occurrence of vaccine-induced immune responses was seen in approximately 92% of patients.

The CDR3 runs 14 residues. Per the germline V gene, CDR1 is MNHEY and CDR2 is SMNVEV (reference sequence). Trimming left V 5 bases short and J 3 bases short, with 14 bases between. With regard to this clone: The antigen is not known.

The chain couples TRBV27 to TRBJ2-7; tentative D call: TRBD2 (6 bases). The sequences come from PBMCs, collected from a glioma patient whose treatment included an IDH1 peptide vaccine. The source of this sequence is a man aged 35-49 years with glioma. The DNA for the CDR3 is TGTGCCAGCAGTCCGCCCGGGAGTAACTACGAGCAGTACTTC. Encoded protein: CASSPPGSNYEQYF.